The T cell receptor (beta chain) under discussion was sequenced for a study of blood T cell repertoires in COVID-19. Assay used: immunoSEQ multiplex PCR; TCRdb lists only in-frame clones, some missing. The data show about 69,000 clones, with roughly 89% seen just once and about 4.9% held by the top ten. The CDR3 has 17 amino acids. Losses at the gene ends were 5 bases for V and 3 bases for J; bases not matched to a gene: 12. From germline, CDR1 is MNHEY and CDR2 SMNVEV (reference sequence). The rearrangement joins TRBV27 to TRBJ2-7; 11 positions agree with TRBD2. Source material: peripheral blood. The clonotype originates from a man aged 50 to 59 with acute or convalescent COVID-19. The CDR3 nucleotides read TGTGCCAGCAGTCCTCTCCCTAGCGGGAGGCTCCTCTACGAGCAGTACTTC. Protein: CASSPLPSGRLLYEQYF.